This passage covers 18 T cell receptor beta chains from one sample sequenced in a study of T cells in women clearing cervical HPV infection (dated by TCRdb to between 2018 and 2020). Library preparation was by the immunoSEQ multiplex PCR assay. Held by TCRdb, this immuneACCESS table contains in-frame sequences only and omits some clones. Under half of the omission traces to an unresolved V gene where checked; the cause of the rest is unknown. This specimen's table enumerates approximately 31,000 clones. Of the sample, around 3.1% is held by the ten largest clones. Sequences were obtained from blood buffy coat. These receptors came from a woman aged 18 to 75 with a cervical HPV16 infection that either progressed to CIN3+ or cleared (not recorded which).

To note about this clone: The read ends 3 residues shy of where the CDR3 ends; the end is completed using the germline J gene. This sequence joins TRBV18 and TRBJ2-7; D is possibly TRBD1 (5 bases). In germline, CDR1 is KGHSH, CDR2 LQKENI. The CDR3 is made up of 16 amino acids. Trimming left V 6 bases short and J 3 bases short, with 21 bases between. Incomplete CDR3 DNA: TGTGCCAGCTCCTCCTGGGGCAGCCCTGATAGCTACGAG. Translated, it gives CASSSWGSPDSYE. The whole CDR3 region reads CASSSWGSPDSYEQYF.

Notes on this clone: The read ends 3 residues shy of where the CDR3 ends; the end is completed using the germline J gene. The rearrangement joins TRBV12-3 or TRBV12-4 to TRBJ1-1; possible D gene TRBD1, 6 bases. CDR3 size: 14 residues. Trimming took off 8 bases at V and 4 bases at J, with 17 bases between the two ends. The CDR3 bases that were read are TGTGCCAGCCAGATTGAACTAGGGGGCACTGAA. Residues: CASQIELGGTE. The whole CDR3 region reads CASQIELGGTEAFF.

In the case of this clone: Coverage ceases 3 residues before the CDR3 finishes, and the germline J gene fills in the end. The rearrangement uses TRBV4-1 and TRBJ1-4; 8 nucleotides agree with TRBD1. Trimming cost V 3 bases and J 5 bases; bases outside gene matches: 8. CDR1 and CDR2 (germline): MGHRA, YSYEKL. The CDR3 has 16 amino acids. The CDR3 spells CASSHLIGQGNEKLFF. The sequenced CDR3 bases are TGCGCCAGCAGCCACCTGATCGGACAGGGAAATGAAAAA.

In regard to this clone: The read is 3 residues too short to cover the CDR3 end, so that end is filled in from the germline J gene. V is TRBV30 and J is TRBJ2-1; the D gene is possibly TRBD2 (5 bases). Germline CDR1 GTSNPN, CDR2 SVGIG (reference sequence). The ends were cut back, 6 bases at V and 9 bases at J, with 15 bases in the middle. This CDR3 has 12 residues. CDR3 bases read: TGTGCCTGCGCGGGTATTTTGGGTGAG. The encoded protein is CACAGILGE. The entire CDR3 reads CACAGILGEQFF.

To note about this clone: Read data end 3 residues before the CDR3 end; the end is taken from the germline J gene. The chain links TRBV19 to TRBJ2-3; 8 bases line up with TRBD1. The CDR3 extends over 15 amino acids. Germline CDR1 and CDR2: LNHDA and SQIVND (reference sequence). CDR3 amino acids: CASSTEQGVGQPQYF. CDR3 bases read: TGTGCCAGTAGTACGGAACAGGGGGTTGGACAGCCG.

On this clone itself: Sequencing ends 3 residues short of the CDR3 end; the germline J gene provides the rest. This chain uses TRBV18 with TRBJ2-5, with D hard to call. Germline values: CDR1 KGHSH, CDR2 LQKENI. The CDR3 length is 14 residues. Trimming removed 1 base at V and 2 bases at J, with 8 bases between. This chain's CDR3 is CASSPRQVQETQYF. The CDR3 bases that were read are TGTGCCAGCTCACCACGGCAGGTACAAGAGACC.

Concerning this clone itself: Coverage ceases 3 residues before the CDR3 finishes, and the germline J gene fills in the end. The chain links TRBV20-1 to TRBJ2-5, with 12 bases fitting TRBD2. CDR3 length equals 16 residues. The germline V gene has CDR1 DFQATT and CDR2 SNEGSKA (reference sequence). V shed 0 bases, J shed 4 bases, and the junction held 6 bases outside the gene matches. CDR3 DNA (partial): TGCAGTGCTAGAGATCCTAGCGGGGGGGCGCGAGAGACC. This codes for CSARDPSGGARET. The entire CDR3 protein reads CSARDPSGGARETQYF.

The CDR3 sequence is CSARRQVQETQYF. The sequenced CDR3 bases are TGCAGTGCTCGACGACAAGTACAAGAGACC. The chain combines TRBV20-1 with TRBJ2-5; no reliable D call. Sequencing ends 3 residues short of the CDR3 end; the germline J gene provides the rest. The V gene lost 5 bases and the J gene lost 2 bases, with 12 bases spanning the gap. Germline V gives CDR1 DFQATT, CDR2 SNEGSKA (reference sequence). This CDR3 has 13 amino acids.

Concerning this clone itself: The missing CDR3 end, 3 residues past where the read stops, is filled in from the germline J gene. This chain uses TRBV5-5 with TRBJ1-4; D is possibly TRBD1 (5 bases). The germline V and J ends were trimmed by 4 bases and 8 bases, with 15 bases remaining between them. The germline CDR1 and CDR2 sequences are SGHKS and YYEKEE (reference sequence). The CDR3 is 14 amino acids. The sequenced CDR3 bases are TGTGCCAGCAGCATTGGGGGGTCGGGCGAAAAA. It encodes CASSIGGSGEK. The CDR3 in full is CASSIGGSGEKLFF.

In regard to this clone: Coverage ceases 3 residues before the CDR3 finishes, and the germline J gene fills in the end. V gene TRBV5-1 combines with J gene TRBJ1-3, with D unresolved. Germline V CDR1 and CDR2: SGHRS, YFSETQ. The CDR3 sequence is 14 residues long. V was cut by 2 bases and J by 4 bases, with 10 bases left in between. The sequenced CDR3 bases are TGCGCCAGCAGCTTACGATCGGGGGGAAACACC. Translated, it gives CASSLRSGGNT. The full CDR3 reads CASSLRSGGNTIYF.

About this clone: The read terminates 3 residues before the CDR3 end, so the remaining end is supplied by the germline J gene. V usage is TRBV18 and J usage is TRBJ2-1; no clear D gene. The V gene's germline CDR1 is KGHSH and CDR2 LQKENI. The CDR3 covers 15 residues. V was pared by 3 bases and J by 3 bases, with 12 bases between. The CDR3 here is CASSPGVSNYNEQFF. The DNA read from the CDR3 is TGTGCCAGCTCACCGGGCGTCAGCAACTACAATGAG.

As for this clone: Sequencing ends 3 residues short of the CDR3 end; the germline J gene provides the rest. This chain links TRBV2 with TRBJ2-2; D unclear. CDR3 length equals 15 residues. Germline CDR1 is SNHLY and CDR2 is FYNNEI. Trimming stripped 3 bases from V and 4 bases from J, with 12 bases between. The covered CDR3 bases are TGTGCCAGCAGTGAGTCGGGTCAAGGCACCGGGGAG. This translates into CASSESGQGTGE. In full, the CDR3 is CASSESGQGTGELFF.

Regarding this clone: The read is 3 residues too short to cover the CDR3 end, so that end is filled in from the germline J gene. The chain joins TRBV7-8 to TRBJ2-3, with 9 bases fitting TRBD2. Germline V lookup: CDR1 SGHVS, CDR2 FQNEAQ. Losses at the gene ends were 4 bases for V and 4 bases for J; bases not matched to a gene: 12. The CDR3 covers 17 residues. The CDR3 spells CASSWGRRGGGADTQYF. The CDR3 bases that were read are TGTGCCAGCAGCTGGGGGCGGCGGGGGGGCGGGGCAGATACG.

Note on this clone: The read gets to within 3 residues of the CDR3 end, and the germline J gene fills in the rest. This sequence joins TRBV7-8 and TRBJ1-2; D unresolved. This CDR3 is built from 14 residues. The V gene's germline CDR1 is SGHVS and CDR2 FQNEAQ. CDR3 residues: CASSLFTSTDTYTF. CDR3 DNA, as far as it was read: TGTGCCAGCAGCTTGTTTACTAGCACAGATACC.

Notes on this clone: The CDR3 extends 3 residues past the end of the read, so its final part is completed from the germline J gene. The chain joins TRBV5-1 to TRBJ2-4; D is perhaps TRBD1 (5 bases). This CDR3 is built from 13 residues. Germline V CDR1 and CDR2: SGHRS, YFSETQ. CDR3 in amino acids: CASSFGSRVGQYF. CDR3 DNA, as far as it was read: TGCGCCAGCAGCTTTGGGTCCAGGGTGGGT.

Concerning this clone itself: The read halts 3 residues ahead of the CDR3 end, with the missing end drawn from the germline J gene. This chain links TRBV18 with TRBJ1-2; D is unresolved. The CDR3 runs to 14 residues. Germline-derived CDR1 and CDR2 are KGHSH and LQKENI. CDR3 sequence: CASSPPVGKSDYTF. The CDR3 bases that were read are TGTGCCAGCTCACCACCGGTTGGCAAGTCCGAC.

Details on this clone: The read terminates 3 residues ahead of where the CDR3 ends, so the germline J gene completes it. V usage is TRBV5-5 and J usage is TRBJ2-2; tentatively, D is TRBD1 (6 bases). The V gene's germline CDR1 is SGHKS and CDR2 YYEKEE (reference sequence). This CDR3 region has 13 residues. The CDR3 here is CASSYRDNSPLFF. The CDR3 DNA, read in part, is TGTGCCAGCAGCTACAGGGACAATTCACCG. Together with reference TRBV5-5 and TRBJ2-2, the CDR3 gives the full variable domain: DAGVTQSPTHLIKTRGQQVTLRCSPISGHKSVSWYQQVLGQGPQFIFQYYEKEERGRGNFPDRFSARQFPNYSSELNVNALLLGDSALYLCASSYRDNSPLFFGEGSRLTVL.

Of note for this clone: The CDR3 goes on 3 residues after the read ends, and that part is filled in from the germline J gene. This chain uses TRBV10-3 with TRBJ1-1; 10 bases fit TRBD1. V trimming: 7 bases; J trimming: 1 base; junction bases outside the gene matches: 6. CDR1 ENHRY and CDR2 SYGVKD come from the germline V gene. CDR3 size: 15 residues. Incomplete CDR3 DNA: TGTGCCATCAAACCGGGACAGGGGCAGAACACTGAA. Encoded protein: CAIKPGQGQNTE. The entire CDR3 sequence reads CAIKPGQGQNTEAFF.